One and the same sample provided the 24 T cell receptor beta chains below, sequenced in a study of cytomegalovirus exposure and HLA in healthy donors. 60 Vbeta and 13 Jbeta primers were used in PCR. Sequenced by immunoSEQ multiplex PCR; TCRdb stores in-frame clones only, minus some. The sample consists of nearly 200,000 clones, 82% of them appearing once. The source material was PBMCs. The origin of the receptors is a boy between 2 and 10 years old in good health and CMV-seronegative.

The rearrangement joins TRBV7-9 to TRBJ2-3, with D possibly matching TRBD2 (5 bases). Trimming stripped 4 bases from V and 11 bases from J, with 28 bases between. CDR1 and CDR2 from the germline V gene are SEHNR and FQNEAQ (reference sequence). The CDR3 runs 17 residues. The CDR3 DNA sequence: TGTGCCAGCAGCTCCTCGGGGTCGCCCCCACCATCCCACGGGCAGTATTTT. It encodes CASSSSGSPPPSHGQYF.

V is TRBV10-3 and J is TRBJ2-7, with TRBD2 matching 10 bases. Germline CDR1 is ENHRY and CDR2 is SYGVKD. The junction had 13 bases not matched to a gene; V was cut back by 2 bases and J by 0 bases. CDR3 length: 19 amino acids. CDR3 nucleotide sequence: TGTGCCATCAGTGAGGTGGTTAGCGGGGGGCACTACAGCTCCTACGAGCAGTACTTC. Translated, it gives CAISEVVSGGHYSSYEQYF.

J is TRBJ2-2 and V is TRBV4-1, with D possibly TRBD1 on 6 matching bases. The ends were cut back, 2 bases at V and 6 bases at J, with 10 bases in the middle. Looked up from germline, CDR1 is MGHRA and CDR2 is YSYEKL. The length of the CDR3 is 14 residues. The CDR3 DNA is TGCGCCAGCAGCCAATCACAGGGCCCCGGGGAGCTGTTTTTT. It specifies CASSQSQGPGELFF.

J is TRBJ2-7 and V is TRBV7-2; 7 bases are shared with TRBD2. Germline trimming cut 6 bases from V and 4 bases from J; bases unmatched to any gene: 9. CDR1 and CDR2 (germline): SGHTA, FQGNSA. The CDR3 contains 14 residues. The CDR3 is CASSIGGTMYEQYF. The CDR3 region has the DNA TGTGCCAGCAGTATCGGGGGGACTATGTACGAGCAGTACTTC.

The rearrangement uses TRBV5-4 and TRBJ1-1; D uncertain. V gave up 4 bases and J gave up 4 bases, with 14 bases separating them. From germline, CDR1 is SGHNT and CDR2 YYREEE (reference sequence). The CDR3 is 14 amino acids. The chain's CDR3 is CASSASQVPTEAFF. The CDR3 DNA is TGTGCCAGCAGCGCCTCCCAGGTCCCCACTGAAGCTTTCTTT.

The chain couples TRBV6-5 to TRBJ2-3; D might be TRBD1 (5 bases). CDR1 MNHEY and CDR2 SVGAGI come from the germline V gene. The CDR3 has 16 residues. V was shortened by 0 bases and J by 2 bases, with 12 bases between the two germline ends. The DNA for the CDR3 is TGTGCCAGCAGTTACTCGTACAGGACAAACACAGATACGCAGTATTTT. This encodes CASSYSYRTNTDTQYF.

The CDR3 sequence is CASSEGDRAYGYTF. CDR3 bases: TGTGCCAGCAGTGAAGGGGACAGAGCCTATGGCTACACCTTC. This chain connects TRBV6-1 to TRBJ1-2, with 7 bases fitting TRBD1. J gave up 4 bases and V 1 base, and 3 bases lay outside the gene matches. The CDR3 contains 14 residues. Germline V gives CDR1 MNHNS, CDR2 SASEGT.

This clone was seen only once. The chain carries TRBV5-1 and TRBJ2-1; TRBD2 aligns across 10 bases. Trimming at V came to 5 bases and at J to 4 bases, leaving 3 bases not matched to a gene. Germline CDR1 and CDR2: SGHRS and YFSETQ. The CDR3 covers 14 residues. The CDR3 protein is CASSQTSGYNEQFF. In DNA form, the CDR3 reads TGCGCCAGCAGTCAGACTAGCGGGTACAATGAGCAGTTCTTC.

This clone appeared a single time. This sequence joins TRBV7-8 and TRBJ1-2, with D perhaps matching TRBD1 (5 bases). This CDR3 is built from 14 residues. V gave up 1 base and J gave up 5 bases, with 11 bases separating them. Germline CDR1 reads SGHVS; CDR2 reads FQNEAQ. The CDR3 DNA follows: TGTGCCAGCAGCTTAGGGCGACAGACGTATGGCTACACCTTC. This translates into CASSLGRQTYGYTF.

This chain connects TRBV5-1 to TRBJ1-2, with TRBD1 identical over 9 bases. This CDR3 comprises 14 residues. V lost 5 bases to trimming and J lost 13 bases; unmatched junction nucleotides: 15. Germline V CDR1 and CDR2: SGHRS, YFSETQ. The CDR3 bases are TGCGCCAGCAGTTACTCCTCCGGGACAGGGATAGGCACCTTC. Encoded protein: CASSYSSGTGIGTF. Full variable domain (rest looked up from reference TRBV5-1 and TRBJ1-2): KAGVTQTPRYLIKTRGQQVTLSCSPISGHRSVSWYQQTPGQGLQFLFEYFSETQRNKGNFPGRFSGRQFSNSRSEMNVSTLELGDSALYLCASSYSSGTGIGTFGSGTRLTVV.

The chain couples TRBV5-6 to TRBJ1-1, with 7 bases lining up with TRBD1. After removal of 5 bases from V and 5 bases from J, the junction contained 6 bases not matched to a gene. Germline CDR1 and CDR2: SGHDT and YYEEEE. The CDR3 consists of 13 residues. The CDR3 reads CASRMTGLTEAFF. For the CDR3, the DNA is TGTGCCAGCAGGATGACAGGGCTTACTGAAGCTTTCTTT.

The chain combines TRBV27 with TRBJ1-2, with a possible D match to TRBD1 (6 bases). The germline V gene has CDR1 MNHEY and CDR2 SMNVEV (reference sequence). The CDR3 runs to 11 residues. Trimming removed 8 bases from V and 6 bases from J, with 10 bases in between. In nucleotides, the CDR3 is TGTGCCAGCTGGGGGCGCCATGGCTACACCTTC. It yields the protein CASWGRHGYTF.

V gene TRBV18 combines with J gene TRBJ2-7; D is unclear. CDR1 and CDR2 from the germline V gene are KGHSH and LQKENI. CDR3 length: 15 amino acids. V was shortened by 6 bases and J by 5 bases, with 20 bases between the two germline ends. The CDR3 DNA follows: TGTGCCAGCTCTCAAAGCCCCCGGAGCCTGGACGAGCAGTACTTC. It is translated as CASSQSPRSLDEQYF.

The gene calls are TRBV14 and TRBJ1-1; 11 bases align to TRBD1. CDR3 length equals 17 residues. CDR1 SGHDN and CDR2 FVKESK come from the germline V gene. V gave up 1 base and J gave up 1 base; unmatched junction bases: 5. CDR3 amino acids: CASSQGDRGYPNTEAFF. The DNA for the CDR3 is TGTGCCAGCAGCCAAGGGGACAGGGGGTACCCGAACACTGAAGCTTTCTTT.

This chain connects TRBV7-2 to TRBJ2-1, with TRBD1 matching over 7 bases. The CDR3 has 19 amino acids. J gave up 0 bases and V 6 bases, and 17 bases lay outside the gene matches. Germline V gene data show CDR1 as SGHTA and CDR2 as FQGNSA. In DNA form, the CDR3 reads TGTGCCAGCAGACGGCCGCGGCGAGGGGGCCGGAGCTCCTACAATGAGCAGTTCTTC. It yields the protein CASRRPRRGGRSSYNEQFF.

The gene calls are TRBV2 and TRBJ1-4, with D tentatively TRBD1 (5 bases). Between the trimmed V and J ends, which lost 6 bases and 0 bases, there was a span of 14 bases. The germline V gene encodes CDR1 SNHLY and CDR2 FYNNEI. The CDR3 totals 16 residues. CDR3 in amino acids: CASSSPGGPTNEKLFF. The CDR3 nucleotides are TGTGCCAGCAGCTCACCGGGGGGACCAACTAATGAAAAACTGTTTTTT. Supplemented by reference TRBV2 and TRBJ1-4, the full variable domain reads EPEVTQTPSHQVTQMGQEVILRCVPISNHLYFYWYRQILGQKVEFLVSFYNNEISEKSEIFDDQFSVERPDGSNFTLKIRSTKLEDSAMYFCASSSPGGPTNEKLFFGSGTQLSVL.

This chain joins TRBV4-2 and TRBJ2-1, with 12 positions matching TRBD2. The trim removed 1 base at V and 7 bases at J, leaving 2 bases unmatched. The CDR3 contains 15 residues. From germline, CDR1 is LGHNA and CDR2 YNFKEQ. The CDR3 spells CASSQGTSGENEQFF. The CDR3 coding sequence is TGTGCCAGCAGCCAAGGGACTAGCGGGGAGAATGAGCAGTTCTTC.

This rearrangement joins TRBV7-9 to TRBJ1-6; possibly TRBD1 for D (5 bases). This CDR3 region has 15 residues. V lost 4 bases and J lost 12, with 19 bases in between. In germline, CDR1 is SEHNR, CDR2 FQNEAQ (reference sequence). The CDR3 is CASSSTETPPEPLHF. The CDR3 coding sequence is TGTGCCAGCAGCTCGACAGAAACCCCACCAGAACCCCTCCACTTT.

The chain has TRBV19 and TRBJ2-3; D possibly corresponds to TRBD2 (5 bases). V shed 6 bases and J shed 4 bases, with 14 bases lying between them. The CDR3 covers 14 residues. Germline CDR1 and CDR2: LNHDA and SQIVND (reference sequence). CDR3: CASSLTPSPDTQYF. DNA of the CDR3: TGTGCCAGTAGCCTAACGCCTAGCCCAGATACGCAGTATTTT.

The rearrangement uses TRBV5-1 and TRBJ2-3, with D possibly TRBD1 on 6 matching bases. The CDR3 consists of 15 residues. Germline V gives CDR1 SGHRS, CDR2 YFSETQ. V was pared by 0 bases and J by 3 bases, with 11 bases between. The CDR3 region is CASSLVPGTTDTQYF. CDR3 in DNA: TGCGCCAGCAGCTTGGTTCCGGGGACAACAGATACGCAGTATTTT.

The chain has TRBV28 and TRBJ2-5, with D tentatively TRBD1 (5 bases). CDR1 and CDR2 from the germline V gene are MDHEN and SYDVKM. The CDR3 totals 14 residues. Trimming pared 2 bases from V and 3 bases from J, leaving 10 bases between. CDR3 bases: TGTGCCAGCAGTTTACGACAGTTTGAAGAGACCCAGTACTTC. Its translation is CASSLRQFEETQYF.

This chain uses TRBV21-1 with TRBJ1-1. TRBV21-1 is noted as a pseudogene. This CDR3 spans 15 amino acids. CDR3 nucleotides: TGTGCCAGCAGCAAAGCGAAAGGGAGGTACACTGAAGCTTTCTTT. This codes for CASSKAKGRYTEAFF.

The rearrangement links TRBV6-6 to TRBJ2-3; 11 bases line up with TRBD2. The CDR3 totals 15 residues. Germline CDR1 reads MNHNY; CDR2 reads SVGAGI (reference sequence). V was pared by 6 bases and J by 6 bases, with 8 bases of the junction left unmatched. The CDR3 region has the DNA TGTGCCAGCAGCCACAGCTTAGCGGGGGGGGATACGCAGTATTTT. It specifies CASSHSLAGGDTQYF.

V is TRBV7-3 and J is TRBJ2-7, with TRBD2 matching 7 bases. The V gene's germline CDR1 is SGHTA and CDR2 FQGTGA. This CDR3 is built from 16 residues. Losses at the gene ends were 5 bases for V and 0 bases for J; bases not matched to a gene: 10. CDR3 residues: CASSRVGTTSSYEQYF. CDR3 nucleotide sequence: TGTGCCAGCAGCCGAGTCGGGACTACGAGCTCCTACGAGCAGTACTTC.